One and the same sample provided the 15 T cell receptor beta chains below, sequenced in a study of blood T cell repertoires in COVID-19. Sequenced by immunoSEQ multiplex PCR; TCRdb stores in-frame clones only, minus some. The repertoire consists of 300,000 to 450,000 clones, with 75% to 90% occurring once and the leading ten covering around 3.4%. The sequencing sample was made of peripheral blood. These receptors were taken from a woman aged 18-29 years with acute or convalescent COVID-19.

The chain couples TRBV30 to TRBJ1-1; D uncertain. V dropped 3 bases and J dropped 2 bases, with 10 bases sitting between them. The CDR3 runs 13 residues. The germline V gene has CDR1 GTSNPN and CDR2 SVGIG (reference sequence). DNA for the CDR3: TGTGCCTGGAGCCCCTGGGCCAACACTGAAGCTTTCTTT. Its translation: CAWSPWANTEAFF.

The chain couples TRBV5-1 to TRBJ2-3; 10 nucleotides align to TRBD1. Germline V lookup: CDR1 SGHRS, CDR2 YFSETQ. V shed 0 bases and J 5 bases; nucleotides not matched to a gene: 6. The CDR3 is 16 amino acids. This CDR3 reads CASSLEEGTGVDTQYF. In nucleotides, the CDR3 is TGCGCCAGCAGCTTGGAAGAGGGGACAGGGGTAGATACGCAGTATTTT.

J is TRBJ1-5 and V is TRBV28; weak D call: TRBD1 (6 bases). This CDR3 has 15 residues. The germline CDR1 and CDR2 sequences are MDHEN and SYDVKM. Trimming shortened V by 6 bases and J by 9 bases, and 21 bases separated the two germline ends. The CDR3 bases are TGTGCCAGCAGCCTCGCAGGGACACTCCCGTTGCCCCAGCATTTT. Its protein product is CASSLAGTLPLPQHF.

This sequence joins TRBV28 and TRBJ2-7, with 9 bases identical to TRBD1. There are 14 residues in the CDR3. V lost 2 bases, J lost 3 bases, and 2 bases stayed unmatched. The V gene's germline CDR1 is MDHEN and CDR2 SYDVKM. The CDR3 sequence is CASSLVGQGYEQYF. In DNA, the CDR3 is TGTGCCAGCAGTTTAGTGGGACAGGGCTACGAGCAGTACTTC.

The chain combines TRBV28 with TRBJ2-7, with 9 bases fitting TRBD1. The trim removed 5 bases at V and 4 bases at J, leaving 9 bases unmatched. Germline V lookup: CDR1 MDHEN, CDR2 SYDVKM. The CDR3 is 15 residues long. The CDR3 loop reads CASSPPGDRVYEQYF. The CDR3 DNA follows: TGTGCCAGCAGTCCACCAGGGGACAGGGTTTACGAGCAGTACTTC.

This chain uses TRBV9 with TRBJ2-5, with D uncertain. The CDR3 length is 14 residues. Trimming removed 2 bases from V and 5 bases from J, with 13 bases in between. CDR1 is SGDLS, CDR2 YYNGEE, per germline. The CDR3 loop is CASSVEEVWETQYF. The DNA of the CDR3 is TGTGCCAGCAGCGTGGAAGAGGTATGGGAGACCCAGTACTTC.

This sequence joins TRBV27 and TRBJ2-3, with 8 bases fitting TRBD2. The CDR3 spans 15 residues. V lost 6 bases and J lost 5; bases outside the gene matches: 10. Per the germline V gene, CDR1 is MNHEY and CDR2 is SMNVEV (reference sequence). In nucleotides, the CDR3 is TGTGCCAGCAGATCCAAAGCGGGAGAGGGAGATACGCAGTATTTT. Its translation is CASRSKAGEGDTQYF.

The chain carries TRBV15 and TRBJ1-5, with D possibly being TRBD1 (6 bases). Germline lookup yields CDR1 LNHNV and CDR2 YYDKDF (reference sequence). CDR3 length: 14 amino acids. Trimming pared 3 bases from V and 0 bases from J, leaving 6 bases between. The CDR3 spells CATSSRGSNQPQHF. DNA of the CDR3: TGTGCCACCAGCAGCAGGGGTAGCAATCAGCCCCAGCATTTT.

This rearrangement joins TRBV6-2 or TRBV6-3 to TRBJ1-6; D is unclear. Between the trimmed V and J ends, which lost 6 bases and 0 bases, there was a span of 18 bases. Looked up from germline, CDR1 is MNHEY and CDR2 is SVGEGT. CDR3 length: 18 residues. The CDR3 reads CASSPRGVGDSYNSPLHF. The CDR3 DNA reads TGTGCCAGCAGCCCTCGCGGTGTAGGTGACTCCTATAATTCACCCCTCCACTTT.

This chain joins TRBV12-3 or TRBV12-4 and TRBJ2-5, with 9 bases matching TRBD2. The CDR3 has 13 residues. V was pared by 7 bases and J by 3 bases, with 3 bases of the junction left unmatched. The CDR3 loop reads CASTAGGEETQYF. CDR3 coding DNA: TGTGCCAGCACAGCGGGAGGTGAAGAGACCCAGTACTTC.

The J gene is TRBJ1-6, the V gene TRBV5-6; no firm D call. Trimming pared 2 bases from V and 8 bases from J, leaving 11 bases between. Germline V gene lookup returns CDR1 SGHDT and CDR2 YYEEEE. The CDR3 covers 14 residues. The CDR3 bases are TGTGCCAGCAGCTTCGGAGGGTATTATTCACCCCTCCACTTT. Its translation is CASSFGGYYSPLHF.

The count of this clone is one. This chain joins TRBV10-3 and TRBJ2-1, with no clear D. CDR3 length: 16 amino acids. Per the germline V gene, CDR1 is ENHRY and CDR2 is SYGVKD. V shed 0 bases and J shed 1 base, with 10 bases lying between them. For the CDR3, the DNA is TGTGCCATCAGTGAGTCGATCGGTGAATCCTACAATGAGCAGTTCTTC. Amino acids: CAISESIGESYNEQFF.

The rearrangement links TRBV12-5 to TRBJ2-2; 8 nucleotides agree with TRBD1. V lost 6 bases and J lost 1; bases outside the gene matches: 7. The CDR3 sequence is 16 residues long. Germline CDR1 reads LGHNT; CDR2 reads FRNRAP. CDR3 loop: CASGTTGTGNTGELFF. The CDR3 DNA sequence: TGTGCTAGTGGAACCACCGGGACAGGGAACACCGGGGAGCTGTTTTTT. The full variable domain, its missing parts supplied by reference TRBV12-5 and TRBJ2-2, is DARVTQTPRHKVTEMGQEVTMRCQPILGHNTVFWYRQTMMQGLELLAYFRNRAPLDDSGMPKDRFSAEMPDATLATLKIQPSEPRDSAVYFCASGTTGTGNTGELFFGEGSRLTVL.

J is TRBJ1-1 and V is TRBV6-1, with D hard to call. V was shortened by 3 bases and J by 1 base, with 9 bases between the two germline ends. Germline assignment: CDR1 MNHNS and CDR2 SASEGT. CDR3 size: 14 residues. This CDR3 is CASSERSQNTEAFF. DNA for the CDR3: TGTGCCAGCAGTGAGAGAAGCCAGAACACTGAAGCTTTCTTT.

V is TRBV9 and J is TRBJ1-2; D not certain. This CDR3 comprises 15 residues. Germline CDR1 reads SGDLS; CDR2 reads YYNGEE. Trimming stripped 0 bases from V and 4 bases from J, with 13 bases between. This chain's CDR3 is CASSVAPEEGYGYTF. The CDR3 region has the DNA TGTGCCAGCAGCGTAGCACCGGAGGAGGGCTATGGCTACACCTTC.